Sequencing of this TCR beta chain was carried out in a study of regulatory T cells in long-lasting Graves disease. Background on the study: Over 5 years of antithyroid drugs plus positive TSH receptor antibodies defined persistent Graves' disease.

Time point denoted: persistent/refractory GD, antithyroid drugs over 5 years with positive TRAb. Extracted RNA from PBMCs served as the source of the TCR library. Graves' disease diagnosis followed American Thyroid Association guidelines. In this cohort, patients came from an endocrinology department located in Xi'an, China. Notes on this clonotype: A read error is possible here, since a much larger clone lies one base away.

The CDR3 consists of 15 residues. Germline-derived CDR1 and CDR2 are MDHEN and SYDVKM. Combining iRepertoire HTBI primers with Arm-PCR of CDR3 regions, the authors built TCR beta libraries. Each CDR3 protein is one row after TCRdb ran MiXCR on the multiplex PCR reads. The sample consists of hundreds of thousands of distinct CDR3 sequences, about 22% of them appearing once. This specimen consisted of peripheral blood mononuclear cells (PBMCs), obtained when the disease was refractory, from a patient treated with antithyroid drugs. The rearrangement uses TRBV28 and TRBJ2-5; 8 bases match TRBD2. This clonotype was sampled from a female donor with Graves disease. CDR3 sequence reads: CASSWRGDPQETQCF. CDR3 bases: TGTGCCAGCAGTTGGCGGGGGGACCCACAAGAGACCCAGTGCTTC.